This T cell receptor beta chain was identified in a study of blood T cell repertoires in COVID-19. About the research overall: Italy, Spain and the United States were the sources of the convalescent and acute COVID-19 samples. From T cells, B-cell-depleted T cells, or PBMCs came the material, which was cDNA or gDNA.

Participant-given clinical history determined each cohort assignment. This CDR3 has 14 amino acids. J was trimmed by 3 bases and V by 2 bases; bases with no gene match: 4. Per germline, CDR1 GTSNPN and CDR2 SVGIG (reference sequence). TCRdb's table, derived via immunoSEQ multiplex PCR, lists solely in-frame clones and lacks some. The profile shows about 140,000 clones, about four fifths of them singletons. The receptor was derived from a woman aged 45-65 years with acute COVID-19. Sample: PBMCs or T cells enriched from blood (not recorded which). The rearrangement links TRBV30 to TRBJ1-5; 7 nucleotides align to TRBD1. The CDR3 coding sequence is TGTGCCTGGAGTCTGGGGACAGTCAATCAGCCCCAGCATTTT. It encodes CAWSLGTVNQPQHF.